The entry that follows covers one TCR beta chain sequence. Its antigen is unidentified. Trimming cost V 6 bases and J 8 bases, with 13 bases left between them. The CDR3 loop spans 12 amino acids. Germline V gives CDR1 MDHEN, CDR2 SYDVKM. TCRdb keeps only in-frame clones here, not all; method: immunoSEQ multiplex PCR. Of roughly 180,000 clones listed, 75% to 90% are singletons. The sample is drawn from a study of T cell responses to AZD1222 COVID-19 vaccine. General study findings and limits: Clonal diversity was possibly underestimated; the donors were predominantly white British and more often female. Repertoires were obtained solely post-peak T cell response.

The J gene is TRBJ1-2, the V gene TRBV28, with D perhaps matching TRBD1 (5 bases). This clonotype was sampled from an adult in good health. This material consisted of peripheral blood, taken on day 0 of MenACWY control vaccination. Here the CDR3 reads CASRWQGVGYTF. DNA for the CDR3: TGTGCCAGCAGGTGGCAGGGTGTCGGCTACACCTTC.